Following are 2 T cell receptor beta chains from one sample sequenced in a study of shared clonotypes between healthy human individuals. Method: immunoSEQ multiplex PCR; TCRdb's copy keeps in-frame clones and lacks some. The data contain 2,100,000 or so clones, approximately 96% of them singletons. The sequencing input was naive CD4+ T cells sorted from blood. Indicated subset: CD45RA+ positively selected. The receptors originated from a man aged 18 to 30 in good health.

As for this clone: Other DNA variants within this sample encode the same CDR3. This chain uses TRBV30 with TRBJ2-1, with TRBD1 identical over 7 bases. The ends lost 5 bases at V and 0 bases at J; junction bases unmatched: 4. Germline loops: CDR1 GTSNPN, CDR2 SVGIG (reference sequence). This CDR3 has 14 amino acids. The CDR3 loop reads CAWSQGSSYNEQFF. The CDR3 DNA reads TGTGCCTGGTCACAGGGGAGCTCCTACAATGAGCAGTTCTTC.

The V and J genes are TRBV6-1 and TRBJ2-5, with D hard to call. Germline V gene sequence: CDR1 MNHNS, CDR2 SASEGT. The CDR3 is 13 residues long. The V end was cut by 5 bases, the J end by 0 bases, with 7 bases between. CDR3 DNA sequence: TGTGCCAGCAGTACAGTGTACCAAGAGACCCAGTACTTC. This gives the protein CASSTVYQETQYF.